Here is one T cell receptor (beta chain) with its context. The source of the sample is a study of Ad26.COV2.S vaccination and SARS-CoV-2 variants. Treatment meaning: roughly 18 received Ad26.COV2.S at low or high dose, single or two shots; roughly 5 received placebo; per-sample allocation not given. Specimens were obtained on day 63 following the first vaccine or placebo injection. Germline CDR1 ENHRY, CDR2 SYGVKD. V was trimmed by 4 bases and J by 0 bases, leaving 7 bases between them. This CDR3 comprises 14 residues. Profiling relied on immunoSEQ multiplex PCR, and the TCRdb table lists in-frame clones only, not all of them. The sample contains 350,000 to 450,000 clones, roughly 87% of which appear only once.

The chain is built from TRBV10-3 and TRBJ1-5; a possible D gene is TRBD1 (6 bases). The TCR originated in a person between 18 and 65 years old who received the Ad26.COV2.S COVID-19 vaccine or a placebo. The sample in question was peripheral blood, obtained in a trial of Ad26.COV2.S vaccine versus placebo. The CDR3 DNA sequence: TGTGCCATCAGTGGGACAGATAGCAATCAGCCCCAGCATTTT. It encodes CAISGTDSNQPQHF.